Following are 26 T cell receptor beta chains from one sample sequenced in a study of blood T cell repertoires in COVID-19 (dated by TCRdb to the early 2020s). Library construction relied on the immunoSEQ multiplex PCR assay. This immuneACCESS table, as held by TCRdb, lists in-frame sequences with V and J called but not all clones. Of the missing ones, under half trace to an unresolved V gene in checked studies; the others have no known cause. This sample gives approximately 120,000 clones in total; 55% to 75% of them show up just once. Jointly, the top ten make up approximately 2.3% of the sample. The sequencing sample was made of peripheral blood. These receptors came from a woman between 65 and 79 years old with acute or convalescent COVID-19.

V usage is TRBV7-9 and J usage is TRBJ1-3, with a tentative D call TRBD1 (5 bases). The CDR3 spans 16 residues. The germline V and J ends were trimmed by 4 bases and 0 bases, with 13 bases remaining between them. Germline CDR1 and CDR2: SEHNR and FQNEAQ (reference sequence). The CDR3 loop is CASSSGLEDSGNTIYF. The CDR3 coding sequence is TGTGCCAGCAGCTCGGGACTAGAGGACTCTGGAAACACCATATATTTT.

This clone was found many times. The chain combines TRBV11-2 with TRBJ2-7, with TRBD2 matching 16 bases. J was trimmed by 9 bases and V by 0 bases; bases with no gene match: 5. Germline assignment: CDR1 SGHAT and CDR2 FQNNGV. This CDR3 spans 16 amino acids. The CDR3 DNA follows: TGTGCCAGCAGCTTAGATCCGGGACTAGCGGGAGGGGTGCAGTACTTC. Its translation is CASSLDPGLAGGVQYF.

The gene calls are TRBV5-6 and TRBJ2-7, with D perhaps matching TRBD2 (7 bases). The length of the CDR3 is 12 residues. Germline V gene sequence: CDR1 SGHDT, CDR2 YYEEEE. The ends were cut back, 0 bases at V and 11 bases at J, with 12 bases in the middle. CDR3 coding DNA: TGTGCCAGCAGCTTGGAGGGGGGGCCGGAGTACTTC. The encoded protein is CASSLEGGPEYF. Full variable domain (remainder filled in from reference TRBV5-6 and TRBJ2-7): DAGVTQSPTHLIKTRGQQVTLRCSPKSGHDTVSWYQQALGQGPQFIFQYYEEEERQRGNFPDRFSGHQFPNYSSELNVNALLLGDSALYLCASSLEGGPEYFGPGTRLTVT.

The genes are TRBV29-1 and TRBJ1-2; D is possibly TRBD1 (6 bases). Trimming removed 4 bases at V and 7 bases at J, with 19 bases between. CDR3 length: 14 amino acids. Per the germline V gene, CDR1 is SQVTM and CDR2 is ANQGSEA. Here the CDR3 DNA reads TGCAGCGTTGTTTTGGGGGCCTCAACCTCTGGCTACACCTTC. Translated: CSVVLGASTSGYTF.

The gene calls are TRBV5-6 and TRBJ2-2, with 8 bases lining up with TRBD1. J lost 5 bases, V lost 4 bases, and 10 bases had no gene match. The CDR3 sequence is 16 residues long. Per the germline V gene, CDR1 is SGHDT and CDR2 is YYEEEE. The CDR3 reads CASSPSGQASTGELFF. Written as DNA, the CDR3 is TGTGCCAGCAGCCCTTCGGGACAGGCGTCTACCGGGGAGCTGTTTTTT. The entire variable domain, with the rest obtained from reference TRBV5-6 and TRBJ2-2, is as follows: DAGVTQSPTHLIKTRGQQVTLRCSPKSGHDTVSWYQQALGQGPQFIFQYYEEEERQRGNFPDRFSGHQFPNYSSELNVNALLLGDSALYLCASSPSGQASTGELFFGEGSRLTVL.

The chain employs TRBV11-2 and TRBJ2-3; 9 nucleotides line up with TRBD1. The CDR3 runs 15 residues. Trimming at V came to 6 bases and at J to 3 bases, leaving 7 bases not matched to a gene. Germline CDR1 and CDR2: SGHAT and FQNNGV. In DNA, the CDR3 is TGTGCCAGCAGTCGTCCGACAGGGGGGACAGATACGCAGTATTTT. It translates to CASSRPTGGTDTQYF. Based on the CDR3 plus reference TRBV11-2 and TRBJ2-3, the full variable domain is EAGVAQSPRYKIIEKRQSVAFWCNPISGHATLYWYQQILGQGPKLLIQFQNNGVVDDSQLPKDRFSAERLKGVDSTLKIQPAKLEDSAVYLCASSRPTGGTDTQYFGPGTRLTVL.

This sequence joins TRBV20-1 and TRBJ2-5, with 8 bases fitting TRBD1. Per germline, CDR1 DFQATT and CDR2 SNEGSKA (reference sequence). Unmatched junction bases numbered 2, after V lost 4 bases and J lost 10 bases. This CDR3 has 10 residues. CDR3 coding DNA: TGCAGTGCTACCGACAGGGGCCAGTACTTC. Amino acids: CSATDRGQYF.

This clone has just a few counts. V is TRBV6-2 or TRBV6-3 and J is TRBJ2-3; 9 nucleotides agree with TRBD1. CDR1 is MNHEY and CDR2 is SVGEGT in the germline V gene. Losses at the gene ends were 5 bases for V and 1 base for J; bases not matched to a gene: 4. This CDR3 spans 15 amino acids. CDR3 sequence reads: CASSKRTGGTDTQYF. As DNA, the CDR3 is TGTGCCAGCAGTAAGCGGACAGGGGGCACAGATACGCAGTATTTT.

V usage is TRBV4-1 and J usage is TRBJ1-5; D remains unclear. Germline V gives CDR1 MGHRA, CDR2 YSYEKL. The CDR3 runs 16 residues. Trimming removed 1 base at V and 4 bases at J, with 14 bases between. The CDR3 reads CASSQGEDPRNQPQHF. The DNA of the CDR3 is TGCGCCAGCAGCCAAGGAGAAGACCCTAGGAATCAGCCCCAGCATTTT.

The J gene is TRBJ1-5, the V gene TRBV7-8; D call uncertain. V lost 6 bases and J lost 9, with 9 bases in between. CDR1 SGHVS and CDR2 FQNEAQ come from the germline V gene. The CDR3 has 11 amino acids. Written as DNA, the CDR3 is TGTGCCAGCAGGTCGCCAGGGCCCCAGCATTTT. Its protein is CASRSPGPQHF.

The CDR3 protein is CASSHAGTGDGYTF. The CDR3 DNA reads as TGTGCCAGCAGCCACGCCGGGACAGGGGATGGCTACACCTTC. The chain has TRBV4-2 and TRBJ1-2, with 10 bases aligning to TRBD1. There are 14 residues in the CDR3. Germline V gene data show CDR1 as LGHNA and CDR2 as YNFKEQ. Trimming removed 3 bases from V and 6 bases from J; junction bases left unmatched: 4.

The CDR3 DNA reads as TGTGCCAGCAGTTTTGGACAGAAAGAGACCCAGTACTTC. It codes for CASSFGQKETQYF. This sequence joins TRBV12-3 or TRBV12-4 and TRBJ2-5; D may be TRBD1 (6 bases). V was trimmed by 3 bases and J by 3 bases, leaving 8 bases between them. There are 13 residues in the CDR3.

V and J are TRBV7-3 and TRBJ2-1; 11 positions match TRBD2. CDR1 is SGHTA, CDR2 FQGTGA, per germline. V dropped 5 bases and J dropped 4; count of bases not matched to a gene: 1. This CDR3 is built from 14 residues. Here the CDR3 reads CASSLAGGYNEQFF. DNA for the CDR3: TGTGCCAGCAGCCTAGCGGGAGGATACAATGAGCAGTTCTTC.

The V call is TRBV9, the J call TRBJ2-3; 11 nucleotides agree with TRBD1. V trimming: 4 bases; J trimming: 3 bases; junction bases outside the gene matches: 1. The CDR3 extends over 14 amino acids. The germline CDR1 and CDR2 sequences are SGDLS and YYNGEE. The CDR3 DNA follows: TGTGCCAGCAGCCGGGACAGGGGGACAGATACGCAGTATTTT. This translates into CASSRDRGTDTQYF.

This clone occurred once. V gene TRBV10-3 combines with J gene TRBJ2-5; 11 positions agree with TRBD1. J was trimmed by 1 base and V by 10 bases; bases with no gene match: 11. Germline V gene lookup returns CDR1 ENHRY and CDR2 SYGVKD. The CDR3 covers 16 residues. The CDR3 region is CANHWTGGYSQETQYF. CDR3 nucleotide sequence: TGTGCCAACCATTGGACAGGGGGCTACTCCCAAGAGACCCAGTACTTC.

This clone showed up just a few times. The V and J genes are TRBV11-3 and TRBJ2-1; 7 bases are shared with TRBD2. Germline V gives CDR1 SGHNT, CDR2 YENEEA. The V segment lost 4 bases and the J segment 5 bases; nucleotides outside the gene matches: 11. The CDR3 runs to 16 residues. The CDR3 DNA reads as TGTGCCAGCAGCTCCACCGGGCGGCGGGAGAACAATGAGCAGTTCTTC. Translation gives CASSSTGRRENNEQFF.

The chain uses TRBV11-2 and TRBJ2-5; D unclear. Germline V lookup: CDR1 SGHAT, CDR2 FQNNGV. Trimming cost V 3 bases and J 4 bases, with 6 bases left between them. The CDR3 runs 12 residues. The CDR3 sequence is CASSFVRETQYF. The CDR3 nucleotides are TGTGCCAGCAGCTTTGTGCGAGAGACCCAGTACTTC.

This chain connects TRBV21-1 to TRBJ1-2; TRBD1, the D gene given by the table, was not confirmed from the DNA. TRBV21-1 is listed as a pseudogene. CDR3 length: 14 residues. CDR3 DNA: TGTGCCAGCAGCAAGGACAGGGGGCGAGGTGGCTACACCTTC. Its translation: CASSKDRGRGGYTF.

The chain employs TRBV27 and TRBJ2-1; D may be TRBD1 (6 bases). CDR3 size: 12 residues. Per the germline V gene, CDR1 is MNHEY and CDR2 is SMNVEV (reference sequence). Trimming left V 7 bases short and J 8 bases short, with 12 bases between. CDR3 residues: CASTSRGDEQFF. Here the CDR3 DNA reads TGTGCCAGCACCTCCAGGGGCGATGAGCAGTTCTTC.

This sequence joins TRBV28 and TRBJ1-2; D is unclear. Germline V CDR1 and CDR2: MDHEN, SYDVKM. Between the trimmed V and J ends, which lost 5 bases and 2 bases, there was a span of 15 bases. There are 15 residues in the CDR3. The DNA of the CDR3 is TGTGCCAGCAGTCCCTTCTTTCAACTGAACTATGGCTACACCTTC. Translated: CASSPFFQLNYGYTF.

This chain links TRBV3-1 (or the pseudogene TRBV3-2) with TRBJ1-2; 9 nucleotides agree with TRBD1. The trim removed 4 bases at V and 5 bases at J, leaving 11 bases unmatched. Germline V gene lookup returns CDR1 LGHDT and CDR2 YNNKEL (reference sequence). This CDR3 is 16 amino acids long. The CDR3 reads CASSPVPGQGFYGYTF. CDR3 DNA sequence: TGTGCCAGCAGCCCCGTCCCGGGACAGGGTTTTTATGGCTACACCTTC.

This chain uses TRBV7-2 with TRBJ2-2, with TRBD1 matching over 10 bases. The length of the CDR3 is 15 residues. Unmatched junction bases numbered 4, after V lost 5 bases and J lost 4 bases. The germline V gene encodes CDR1 SGHTA and CDR2 FQGNSA. CDR3 coding DNA: TGTGCCAGCAGCCTTCGACAGGGGGCCACCGGGGAGCTGTTTTTT. This codes for CASSLRQGATGELFF.

In its sample, this clone was seen once. The V call is TRBV30, the J call TRBJ1-1; TRBD1 might be the D (5 bases). The V gene lost 1 base and the J gene lost 0 bases, with 27 bases spanning the gap. The CDR3 is 20 residues long. From germline, CDR1 is GTSNPN and CDR2 SVGIG (reference sequence). The CDR3 sequence is CAWSGQGTQISHVLNTEAFF. DNA for the CDR3: TGTGCCTGGAGTGGGCAGGGAACACAGATCTCACATGTTCTGAACACTGAAGCTTTCTTT. The whole variable domain, filled in from reference TRBV30 and TRBJ1-1, reads SQTIHQWPATLVQPVGSPLSLECTVEGTSNPNLYWYRQAAGRGLQLLFYSVGIGQISSEVPQNLSASRPQDRQFILSSKKLLLSDSGFYLCAWSGQGTQISHVLNTEAFFGQGTRLTVV.

The chain has TRBV2 and TRBJ2-3; 7 bases are a match to TRBD2. After removal of 6 bases from V and 1 base from J, the junction contained 1 base not matched to a gene. Per germline, CDR1 SNHLY and CDR2 FYNNEI. The CDR3 spans 13 residues. The CDR3 loop is CASSGRRTDTQYF. The CDR3 bases are TGTGCCAGCAGCGGGAGGCGCACAGATACGCAGTATTTT.

The J gene is TRBJ1-1, the V gene TRBV10-2; 7 bases match TRBD1. Germline assignment: CDR1 WSHSY and CDR2 SAAADI. This CDR3 has 15 residues. The V segment lost 3 bases and the J segment 0 bases; nucleotides outside the gene matches: 4. The CDR3 is CASSDPGTVNTEAFF. For the CDR3, the DNA is TGCGCCAGCAGTGACCCCGGGACAGTGAACACTGAAGCTTTCTTT.

The V gene is TRBV9, the J gene TRBJ2-7; a possible D gene is TRBD2 (7 bases). CDR3 length: 18 amino acids. V was trimmed by 4 bases and J by 3 bases, leaving 26 bases between them. Germline V lookup: CDR1 SGDLS, CDR2 YYNGEE. CDR3 protein: CASSPSSGSWGGGYEQYF. The CDR3 nucleotides are TGTGCCAGCAGCCCAAGCTCCGGGTCATGGGGAGGGGGCTACGAGCAGTACTTC.